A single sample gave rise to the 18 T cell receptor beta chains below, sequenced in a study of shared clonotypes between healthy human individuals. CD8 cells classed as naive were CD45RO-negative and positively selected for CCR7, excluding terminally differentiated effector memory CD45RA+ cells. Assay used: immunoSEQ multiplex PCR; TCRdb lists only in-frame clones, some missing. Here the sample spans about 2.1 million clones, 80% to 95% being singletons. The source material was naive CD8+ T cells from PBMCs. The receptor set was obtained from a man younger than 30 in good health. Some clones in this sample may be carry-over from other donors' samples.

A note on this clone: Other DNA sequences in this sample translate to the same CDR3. CDR3 protein: CASRVGRGTEAFF. The CDR3 DNA follows: TGTGCCAGTAGAGTCGGGCGGGGCACTGAAGCTTTCTTT. This chain connects TRBV19 to TRBJ1-1; no firm D call. Per germline, CDR1 LNHDA and CDR2 SQIVND (reference sequence). This CDR3 comprises 13 residues. Between the trimmed V and J ends, which lost 6 bases and 4 bases, there was a span of 12 bases.

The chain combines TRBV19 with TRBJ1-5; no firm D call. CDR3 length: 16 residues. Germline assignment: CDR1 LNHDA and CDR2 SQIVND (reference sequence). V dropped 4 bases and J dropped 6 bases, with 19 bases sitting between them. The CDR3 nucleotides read TGTGCCAGTAGTACCCCGACTCGGGGTTCGGGTCAGCCCCAGCATTTT. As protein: CASSTPTRGSGQPQHF.

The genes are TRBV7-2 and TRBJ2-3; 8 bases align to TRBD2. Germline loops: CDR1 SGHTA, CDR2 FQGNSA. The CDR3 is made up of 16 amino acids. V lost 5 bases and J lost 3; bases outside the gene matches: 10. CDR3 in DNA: TGTGCCAGCAGCCCTCGGGGGGGCCTGGGAACAGATACGCAGTATTTT. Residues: CASSPRGGLGTDTQYF.

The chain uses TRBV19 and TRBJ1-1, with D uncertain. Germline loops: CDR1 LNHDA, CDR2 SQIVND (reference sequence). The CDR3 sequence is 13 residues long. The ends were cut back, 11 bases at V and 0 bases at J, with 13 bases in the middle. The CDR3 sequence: CACGSRVNTEAFF. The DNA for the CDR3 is TGTGCCTGCGGCTCCCGGGTGAACACTGAAGCTTTCTTT.

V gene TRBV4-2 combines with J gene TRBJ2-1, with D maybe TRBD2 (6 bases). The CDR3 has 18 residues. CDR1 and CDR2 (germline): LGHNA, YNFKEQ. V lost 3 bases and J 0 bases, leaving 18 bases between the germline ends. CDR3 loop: CASSQLGGTSRSYNEQFF. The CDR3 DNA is TGTGCCAGCAGCCAGCTGGGCGGGACGAGCCGCTCCTACAATGAGCAGTTCTTC.

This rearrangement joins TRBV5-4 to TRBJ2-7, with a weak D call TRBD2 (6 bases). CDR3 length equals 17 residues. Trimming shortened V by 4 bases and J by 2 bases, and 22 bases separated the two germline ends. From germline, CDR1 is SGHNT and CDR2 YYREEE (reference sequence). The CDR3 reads CASSGVKSSENPYEQYF. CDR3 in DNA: TGTGCCAGCAGCGGGGTAAAGTCTAGCGAAAATCCCTACGAGCAGTACTTC.

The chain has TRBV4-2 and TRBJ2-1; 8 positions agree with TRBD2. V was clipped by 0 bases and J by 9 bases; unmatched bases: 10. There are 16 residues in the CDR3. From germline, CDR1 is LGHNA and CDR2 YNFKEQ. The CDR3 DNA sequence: TGTGCCAGCAGCCAAGAGTTGGGACTAGTGCAAGTTGAGCAGTTCTTC. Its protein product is CASSQELGLVQVEQFF.

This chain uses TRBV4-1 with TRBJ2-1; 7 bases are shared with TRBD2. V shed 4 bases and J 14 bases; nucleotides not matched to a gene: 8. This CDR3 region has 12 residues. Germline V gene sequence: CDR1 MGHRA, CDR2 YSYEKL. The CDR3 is CASSPRLAQEFF. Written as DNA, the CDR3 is TGCGCCAGCAGCCCCCGACTAGCCCAGGAGTTCTTC.

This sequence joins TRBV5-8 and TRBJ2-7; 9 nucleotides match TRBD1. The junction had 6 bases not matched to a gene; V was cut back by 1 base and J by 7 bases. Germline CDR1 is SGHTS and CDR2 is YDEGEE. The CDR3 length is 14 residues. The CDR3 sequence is CASSLLQGAGEQYF. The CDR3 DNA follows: TGTGCCAGCAGCTTGTTACAGGGGGCGGGTGAGCAGTACTTC. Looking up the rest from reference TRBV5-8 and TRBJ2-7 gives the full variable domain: EAGVTQSPTHLIKTRGQQATLRCSPISGHTSVYWYQQALGLGLQFLLWYDEGEERNRGNFPPRFSGRQFPNYSSELNVNALELEDSALYLCASSLLQGAGEQYFGPGTRLTVT.

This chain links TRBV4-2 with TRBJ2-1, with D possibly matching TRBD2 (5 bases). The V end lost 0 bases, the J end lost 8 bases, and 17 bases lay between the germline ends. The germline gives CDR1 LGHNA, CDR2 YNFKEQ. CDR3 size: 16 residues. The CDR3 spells CASSQERLQQRDEQFF. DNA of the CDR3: TGTGCCAGCAGCCAAGAGAGACTCCAGCAGAGGGATGAGCAGTTCTTC.

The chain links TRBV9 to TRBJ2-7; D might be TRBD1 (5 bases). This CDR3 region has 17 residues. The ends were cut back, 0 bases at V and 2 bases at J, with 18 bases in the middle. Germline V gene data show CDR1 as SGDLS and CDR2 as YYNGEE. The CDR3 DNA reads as TGTGCCAGCAGCGTAGATCCCCGACAGTCTTTAACCTACGAGCAGTACTTC. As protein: CASSVDPRQSLTYEQYF.

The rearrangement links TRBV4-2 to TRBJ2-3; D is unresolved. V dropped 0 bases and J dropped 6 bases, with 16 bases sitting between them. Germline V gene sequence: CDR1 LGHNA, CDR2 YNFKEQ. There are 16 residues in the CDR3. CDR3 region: CASSQDSFRARDTQYF. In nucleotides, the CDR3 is TGTGCCAGCAGCCAAGATAGTTTTCGCGCTAGGGATACGCAGTATTTT.

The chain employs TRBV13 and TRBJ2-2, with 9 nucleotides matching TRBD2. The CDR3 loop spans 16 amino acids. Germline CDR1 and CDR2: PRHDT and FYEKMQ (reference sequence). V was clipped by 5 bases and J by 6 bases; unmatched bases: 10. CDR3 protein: CASSERGAGGAGELFF. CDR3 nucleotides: TGTGCCAGCAGCGAGCGTGGGGCGGGAGGGGCCGGGGAGCTGTTTTTT.

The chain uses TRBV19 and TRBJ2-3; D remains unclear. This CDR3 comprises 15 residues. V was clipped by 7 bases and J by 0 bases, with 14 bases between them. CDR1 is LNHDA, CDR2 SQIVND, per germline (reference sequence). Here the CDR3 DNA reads TGTGCCAGTAAGGTCCGTGGCCCTAGCACAGATACGCAGTATTTT. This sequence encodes CASKVRGPSTDTQYF.

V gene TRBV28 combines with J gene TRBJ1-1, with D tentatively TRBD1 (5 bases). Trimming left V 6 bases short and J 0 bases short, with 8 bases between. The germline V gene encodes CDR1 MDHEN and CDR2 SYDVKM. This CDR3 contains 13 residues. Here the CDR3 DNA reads TGTGCCAGCAGAGACAGTGTGAACACTGAAGCTTTCTTT. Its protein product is CASRDSVNTEAFF.

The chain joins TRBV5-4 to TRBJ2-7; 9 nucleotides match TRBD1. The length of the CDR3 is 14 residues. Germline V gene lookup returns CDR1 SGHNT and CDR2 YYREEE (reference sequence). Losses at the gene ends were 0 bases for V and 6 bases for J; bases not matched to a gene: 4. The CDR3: CASSLGTGDGEQYF. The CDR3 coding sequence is TGTGCCAGCAGCTTGGGGACAGGGGACGGCGAGCAGTACTTC.

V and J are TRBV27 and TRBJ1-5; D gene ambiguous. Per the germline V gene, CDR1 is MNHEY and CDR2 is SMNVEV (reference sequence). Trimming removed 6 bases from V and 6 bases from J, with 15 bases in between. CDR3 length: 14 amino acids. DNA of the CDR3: TGTGCCAGCAGGTGGGGTAATGAGGGTCAGCCCCAGCATTTT. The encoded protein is CASRWGNEGQPQHF.

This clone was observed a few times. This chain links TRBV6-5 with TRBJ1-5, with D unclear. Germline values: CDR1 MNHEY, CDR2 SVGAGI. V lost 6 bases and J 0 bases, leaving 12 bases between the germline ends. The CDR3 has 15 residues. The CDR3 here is CASSPRVFSNQPQHF. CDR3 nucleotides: TGTGCCAGCAGCCCCCGGGTCTTTAGCAATCAGCCCCAGCATTTT.